This T cell receptor (beta chain) was documented in a study of cytomegalovirus exposure and HLA in healthy donors. This CDR3 has 15 amino acids. From germline, CDR1 is MGHRA and CDR2 YSYEKL. With 0 bases removed from V and 0 bases from J, the gap between germline ends came to 8 bases. On this clone: Its antigen is not known.

Study-wide results and limits: When analyzed later, a missense DCLRE1C variant was found to be linked to TCR beta V- and J-gene trimming. Available immune exposure information was restricted to CMV serostatus only. The listing of 150 or so TCR beta chains classed them as cytomegalovirus-associated. The authors reported that TCR beta sequences could predict HLA-A and HLA-B alleles. These predictions were accurate for most subjects in the first cohort.

Vbeta (60) and Jbeta (13) primers were used in the PCR. The method was immunoSEQ multiplex PCR; TCRdb's version includes in-frame clones alone and lacks a portion of them. The data show some 150,000 clones, around 81% seen once. The sequenced sample consisted of PBMCs. This TCR was sampled from a man aged 40-50 years in good health and CMV-seropositive. The chain couples TRBV4-1 to TRBJ1-1; D ambiguous. CDR3 in DNA: TGCGCCAGCAGCCAAGAACGCGAACTGAACACTGAAGCTTTCTTT. This codes for CASSQERELNTEAFF.